This record covers a single T cell receptor (beta chain). Libraries were prepared by immunoSEQ multiplex PCR; TCRdb keeps only in-frame clonotypes and omits some of them. This table has tens of thousands of clones, about 95% appearing once. V dropped 8 bases and J dropped 4 bases, with 15 bases sitting between them. Per the germline V gene, CDR1 is MGHRA and CDR2 is YSYEKL. The CDR3 extends over 14 amino acids. The record originates from a study of technical replicates of blood from a handful of donors. This sequence originates from a human donor in good health. Input material: T cells isolated from PBMCs. The chain joins TRBV4-1 to TRBJ2-1, with D possibly TRBD2 on 5 matching bases. This CDR3 is CASSPSGVYNEQFF. For the CDR3, the DNA is TGCGCCAGCTCACCGAGCGGAGTATACAATGAGCAGTTCTTC.